These T cell receptor beta chains were read from a single sample in a study of blood T cell repertoires in COVID-19. Only in-frame clones appear in the TCRdb table, and some are missing; sequencing was by immunoSEQ multiplex PCR. The sample shows some 160,000 clones, around 82% of them seen only once. The sequenced material came from peripheral blood. The receptors originated from a man in his 70s with active or convalescent COVID-19. The CDR3 runs from the conserved cysteine through the conserved F or W. Each record gives: V gene, J gene, D gene, clone size, CDR3 protein, CDR3 DNA. D genes are given only for firm matches. Clone size is shown for a subset of rows, as once, few, many or a class of expanded clone.

TRBV29-1,TRBJ1-1,.,.,CSVKDSPGTEAFF,TGCAGCGTTAAGGACTCCCCGGGGACTGAAGCTTTCTTT
TRBV28,TRBJ1-4,.,few,CASRLPHAGSNEKLFF,TGTGCCAGCAGATTACCCCACGCGGGGAGTAATGAAAAACTGTTTTTT
TRBV28,TRBJ2-5,.,.,CASKMSRGQETQYF,TGTGCCAGCAAAATGAGTAGGGGCCAAGAGACCCAGTACTTC
TRBV18,TRBJ2-2,.,.,CASSPMSGETSGELFF,TGTGCCAGCTCCCCGATGTCCGGGGAGACGAGCGGGGAGCTGTTTTTT
TRBV19,TRBJ1-5,TRBD1,.,CASSRQGGSQPQHF,TGTGCCAGTAGTAGGCAGGGGGGATCCCAGCCCCAGCATTTT
TRBV5-1,TRBJ1-4,.,.,CASSFAGNNEKLFF,TGCGCCAGCAGCTTCGCAGGAAATAATGAAAAACTGTTTTTT
TRBV5-1,TRBJ1-5,TRBD1,.,CASSPTGENTQPQHF,TGCGCCAGCAGCCCGACAGGGGAAAATACTCAGCCCCAGCATTTT
TRBV14,TRBJ1-3,TRBD1,.,CASSWGQHSGNTIYF,TGTGCCAGCAGCTGGGGACAGCACTCTGGAAACACCATATATTTT
TRBV7-9,TRBJ1-5,.,.,CASSLVSGSTADSNQPQHF,TGTGCCAGCAGCTTAGTGTCTGGTTCGACAGCCGATAGCAATCAGCCCCAGCATTTT
TRBV28,TRBJ2-1,.,.,CASSFPTYNEQFF,TGTGCCAGCAGTTTCCCCACCTACAATGAGCAGTTCTTC
TRBV9,TRBJ2-5,.,.,CASSVDLAETQYF,TGTGCCAGCAGCGTAGACTTAGCAGAGACCCAGTACTTC
TRBV24-1,TRBJ1-1,TRBD1,.,CATSEGTEEAFF,TGTGCCACCAGTGAAGGGACAGAAGAAGCTTTCTTT
TRBV6-2/TRBV6-3,TRBJ1-1,TRBD1,few,CASSGHQGARSEAFF,TGTGCCAGCAGTGGACACCAGGGGGCGCGCTCTGAAGCTTTCTTT
TRBV6-2/TRBV6-3,TRBJ2-3,.,.,CASSLVAYGAASQYF,TGTGCCAGCAGCCTCGTCGCGTATGGGGCCGCATCGCAGTATTTT
TRBV11-3,TRBJ2-2,TRBD2,.,CASSLGTSAKTGELFF,TGTGCCAGCAGCTTAGGGACTAGCGCGAAAACCGGGGAGCTGTTTTTT
TRBV11-2,TRBJ2-5,TRBD2,.,CASSSGLAPETQYF,TGTGCCAGCAGCTCAGGACTAGCGCCCGAGACCCAGTACTTC
TRBV6-2/TRBV6-3,TRBJ1-1,.,.,CASSYSRRPNGFF,TGTGCCAGCAGTTACTCGAGGAGGCCCAACGGTTTCTTT
TRBV6-5,TRBJ1-5,TRBD1,once,CASSSTGTGDQPQHF,TGTGCCAGCAGTTCTACCGGGACAGGGGATCAGCCCCAGCATTTT
TRBV19,TRBJ1-5,TRBD1,.,CASSPGQGNQPQHF,TGTGCCAGTAGTCCAGGACAGGGAAATCAGCCCCAGCATTTT
TRBV7-2,TRBJ1-2,.,.,CASSLSVNYGYTF,TGTGCCAGCAGCTTATCGGTGAACTATGGCTACACCTTC
TRBV4-3,TRBJ1-4,.,.,CASSQGGRRNEKLFF,TGCGCCAGCAGCCAAGGGGGCCGGCGTAATGAAAAACTGTTTTTT
TRBV19,TRBJ1-6,TRBD1,.,CASSPKTGGYSPLHF,TGTGCCAGTAGTCCGAAGACAGGGGGGTATTCACCCCTCCACTTT
TRBV18,TRBJ1-5,.,.,CASSPNSLRQGINQPQHF,TGTGCCAGCTCACCAAACTCTCTCCGCCAGGGGATCAATCAGCCCCAGCATTTT
TRBV2,TRBJ2-7,TRBD1,.,CASTPYGQGPLEQYF,TGTGCCAGCACCCCATACGGACAGGGGCCGCTCGAGCAGTACTTC
TRBV4-1,TRBJ2-5,TRBD1,.,CASSHQTGVETQYF,TGCGCCAGCAGCCATCAAACAGGGGTAGAGACCCAGTACTTC
TRBV29-1,TRBJ1-6,.,.,CSVAGDTNSPLHF,TGCAGCGTGGCAGGGGACACTAATTCACCCCTCCACTTT
TRBV6-6,TRBJ2-1,.,.,CASTPGTYNEQFF,TGTGCCAGCACCCCCGGGACCTACAATGAGCAGTTCTTC
TRBV24-1,TRBJ1-2,.,.,CATSDPGEGYTF,TGTGCCACCAGTGACCCGGGGGAAGGCTACACCTTC
TRBV2,TRBJ1-2,TRBD1,.,CASSERLRQPGQGIDYGYTF,TGTGCCAGCAGTGAAAGGCTTCGCCAACCGGGACAGGGAATTGACTATGGCTACACCTTC
TRBV6-5,TRBJ2-1,.,.,CASSYGTQGTYNEQFF,TGTGCCAGCAGTTACGGGACGCAGGGGACCTACAATGAGCAGTTCTTC
TRBV4-3,TRBJ1-5,.,.,CASSQDPTGAQHF,TGCGCCAGCAGCCAAGATCCCACGGGGGCCCAGCATTTT
TRBV27,TRBJ1-2,TRBD1,.,CASSPGQVGYGYTF,TGTGCCAGCAGTCCCGGACAGGTTGGTTATGGCTACACCTTC
TRBV15,TRBJ2-7,.,.,CATSRDPGGPEQYF,TGTGCCACCAGCAGAGATCCAGGAGGGCCTGAGCAGTACTTC
TRBV28,TRBJ1-5,.,.,CASSLFGQPQHF,TGTGCCAGCAGTTTATTCGGTCAGCCCCAGCATTTT
TRBV19,TRBJ1-2,TRBD1,.,CASTWDRGLYGYTF,TGTGCCAGTACCTGGGACAGGGGACTCTATGGCTACACCTTC
TRBV19,TRBJ2-3,.,few,CASSIVPSDTQYF,TGTGCCAGTAGTATAGTTCCATCCGATACGCAGTATTTT
TRBV7-7,TRBJ2-1,.,.,CASSPQQGPYNEQFF,TGTGCTAGCAGCCCTCAACAGGGCCCCTACAATGAGCAGTTCTTC
TRBV12-3/TRBV12-4,TRBJ1-2,TRBD1,.,CASSRQGAYGYTF,TGTGCCAGCAGTCGACAGGGTGCCTATGGCTACACCTTC
TRBV7-2,TRBJ2-2,TRBD1,.,CASSSRAGGNTGELFF,TGTGCCAGCAGCTCCCGGGCAGGGGGGAACACCGGGGAGCTGTTTTTT
TRBV6-5,TRBJ1-2,.,.,CASSYSSLSYGYTF,TGTGCCAGCAGTTACAGTTCTCTGAGCTATGGCTACACCTTC
TRBV6-2/TRBV6-3,TRBJ2-7,.,.,CASSYSEAYEQYF,TGTGCCAGCAGTTATTCGGAGGCCTACGAGCAGTACTTC
TRBV9,TRBJ1-4,.,.,CASSEGHTWATNEKLFF,TGTGCCAGCAGCGAGGGGCATACATGGGCAACTAATGAAAAACTGTTTTTT
TRBV27,TRBJ2-7,.,.,CASSSSRGYEQYF,TGTGCCAGCAGTTCATCCCGGGGATACGAGCAGTACTTC
TRBV27,TRBJ2-3,TRBD2,.,CASSFLFGGGSTDTQYF,TGTGCCAGCAGTTTCCTTTTCGGGGGGGGTAGCACAGATACGCAGTATTTT
TRBV19,TRBJ1-2,.,.,CASTPTGADYGYTF,TGTGCCAGTACCCCCACAGGCGCAGACTATGGCTACACCTTC
TRBV2,TRBJ2-7,.,.,CASSGMRDYEQYF,TGTGCCAGCAGTGGAATGCGAGACTACGAGCAGTACTTC
TRBV18,TRBJ2-7,.,.,CASSPTPGQNHFYEQYF,TGTGCCAGCTCACCGACGCCTGGACAGAATCATTTCTACGAGCAGTACTTC
TRBV6-5,TRBJ1-6,.,.,CASSYSKVGNSPLHF,TGTGCCAGCAGTTACTCGAAGGTCGGGAATTCACCCCTCCACTTT
TRBV19,TRBJ2-2,.,.,CASSTNTGTGELFF,TGTGCCAGTAGTACTAATACAGGGACCGGGGAGCTGTTTTTT
TRBV6-5,TRBJ1-4,TRBD1,.,CASNRGGSTNEKLFF,TGTGCCAGCAACCGAGGGGGCTCAACTAATGAAAAACTGTTTTTT
TRBV7-8,TRBJ1-1,TRBD1,.,CASSFITGTGTEAFF,TGTGCCAGCAGCTTCATAACCGGGACAGGGACTGAAGCTTTCTTT
TRBV28,TRBJ1-1,.,.,CASSFPAGLGNTEAFF,TGTGCCAGCAGTTTTCCGGCAGGGTTAGGGAACACTGAAGCTTTCTTT
TRBV13,TRBJ1-2,.,.,CASNNLGAAAPYTF,TGTGCCAGCAACAACCTTGGGGCAGCCGCCCCCTACACCTTC